This T cell receptor (beta chain) appears in the sequencing data of a study of early T cells in non-severe SARS-CoV-2 infection. CDR1 and CDR2 (germline): MDHEN, SYDVKM. The CDR3 runs 16 residues. The V gene end was trimmed by 1 base and the J gene end by 3 bases; junction bases not matched to a gene: 5. A single record per CDR3 protein comes from TCRdb applying MiXCR to the 5' RACE reads. The sample has roughly 90,000 distinct CDR3 sequences, over 12% seen once. The chain couples TRBV28 to TRBJ1-4; the match to TRBD1 covers 7 bases. This TCR was sampled from an adult who was a healthcare worker with PCR-confirmed SARS-CoV-2 infection or an uninfected control (not recorded which). The sequencing sample was made of whole blood. CDR3 loop: CASSLYSGQSNEKLFF. The DNA of the CDR3 is TGTGCCAGCAGTTTATATTCGGGACAGTCTAATGAAAAACTGTTTTTT.